The 28 T cell receptor beta chains below were found in one sample sequenced in a study of esophageal squamous cell carcinoma under preoperative chemotherapy. Time point meaning: after preoperative PTX-NDP chemotherapy. TCRdb re-called the PCR reads with MiXCR, one entry per CDR3 protein. The sample shows roughly 18,000 distinct CDR3 sequences, roughly 50% of them seen only once. The sample was collected from a patient given preoperative chemotherapy. The receptors shown here come from a human donor with esophageal squamous cell carcinoma. The donor label of this sample is uncertain.

This clonotype was counted a few times. The V and J genes are TRBV7-2 and TRBJ2-1; unclear D gene. TRBJ2-7 explains the end of the DNA better; the J call may be wrong. The CDR3 is made up of 11 amino acids. Germline CDR1 reads SGHTA; CDR2 reads FQGNSA. This CDR3 reads CASSAFSEQYF. In DNA form, the CDR3 reads TGTGCCAGCAGCGCCTTCAGTGAGCAGTACTTC.

With regard to this clonotype: One base away lies a much larger clone, so this may be a sequencing read error. Because the CDR3 is missing its conserved closing phenylalanine or tryptophan, this is likely a read error. The chain carries TRBV7-2 and TRBJ2-1, with D uncertain. Germline V CDR1 and CDR2: SGHTA, FQGNSA. Between the trimmed V and J ends, which lost 5 bases and 0 bases, there was a span of 8 bases. CDR3 length equals 14 residues. The CDR3 DNA reads as TGTGCCAGCAGCGCGTTCGGCTCCTACAATGAGCAGTTCTAC. This gives the protein CASSAFGSYNEQFY.

In its sample, this clonotype was seen many times. The chain links TRBV12-3 or TRBV12-4 to TRBJ2-5; 10 bases are shared with TRBD2. The length of the CDR3 is 14 residues. The V and J ends lost 3 bases and 2 bases, in that order; junction bases with no gene match: 0. The CDR3 loop is CASSFSGGQETQYF. The CDR3 nucleotides read TGTGCCAGCAGTTTTAGCGGGGGGCAAGAGACCCAGTACTTC.

This clonotype was seen more than once but under ten times. This sequence joins TRBV7-3 and TRBJ2-1, with 7 bases identical to TRBD1. The CDR3 runs to 14 residues. Germline V gene lookup returns CDR1 SGHTA and CDR2 FQGTGA. Germline trimming cut 5 bases from V and 6 bases from J; bases unmatched to any gene: 7. CDR3 sequence: CASSKRGLGNEQFF. The CDR3 nucleotides are TGTGCCAGCAGCAAGAGGGGGCTCGGCAATGAGCAGTTCTTC.

Sample share makes this clonotype medium-sized. The J gene is TRBJ2-1, the V gene TRBV25-1; perhaps TRBD2 as D (6 bases). This CDR3 has 15 amino acids. V was cut by 1 base and J by 0 bases, with 7 bases left in between. Germline CDR1 is MGHDK and CDR2 is SYGVNS. CDR3 bases: TGTGCCAGCAGTGAATGGGGGGTCTCCTACAATGAGCAGTTCTTC. Translation: CASSEWGVSYNEQFF.

Only a few counts were recorded for this clonotype. The rearrangement joins TRBV5-4 to TRBJ2-5; possibly TRBD2 for D (6 bases). CDR1 and CDR2 (germline): SGHNT, YYREEE (reference sequence). Trimming removed 2 bases at V and 5 bases at J, with 10 bases between. This CDR3 is built from 13 residues. The CDR3 nucleotides are TGTGCCAGCAGCTTACGGGACTTTGAGACCCAGTACTTC. It is translated as CASSLRDFETQYF.

A note on this clonotype: Relative to the germline gene, one junction end is altered; a read error may explain this. This chain links TRBV12-3 or TRBV12-4 with TRBJ2-2; either TRBD1 or TRBD2 may fit D (5 bases each). The CDR3 contains 15 residues. The CDR3 reads CARGPDSVGTGEQFF. CDR3 nucleotides: TGTGCCCGCGGTCCCGACAGTGTGGGCACCGGGGAGCAGTTTTTT.

As regards this clonotype: One end of the junction does not line up with germline, which may come from a read error. The chain carries TRBV7-3 and TRBJ2-3; tentatively, D is TRBD2 (6 bases). Germline values: CDR1 SGHTA, CDR2 FQGTGA. This CDR3 is 14 amino acids long. The CDR3 here is CAGRVPAEGSRQYF. DNA of the CDR3: TGTGCCGGCAGGGTCCCCGCGGAGGGCTCCCGCCAGTACTTT. Full variable domain (missing parts from reference TRBV7-3 and TRBJ2-3): GAGVSQTPSNKVTEKGKYVELRCDPISGHTALYWYRQSLGQGPEFLIYFQGTGAADDSGLPNDRFFAVRPEGSVSTLKIQRTERGDSAVYLCAGRVPAEGSRQYFGPGTRLTVL.

J is TRBJ2-1 and V is TRBV12-3 or TRBV12-4; 9 bases fit TRBD2. The CDR3 is 15 amino acids. Trimming at V came to 5 bases and at J to 9 bases, leaving 11 bases not matched to a gene. DNA for the CDR3: TGTGCCAGCAGTCGAGGGGGCGGGGGGGCCATTGAGCAGTTCTTC. This gives the protein CASSRGGGGAIEQFF.

This chain uses TRBV7-2 with TRBJ2-3; 8 positions match TRBD2. The end of the DNA aligns better with TRBJ2-7, so the J call may be wrong. This CDR3 region has 16 residues. Germline V lookup: CDR1 SGHTA, CDR2 FQGNSA. CDR3 amino acids: CASSVPGGGATDTQYF. In DNA, the CDR3 is TGTGCCAGCAGCGTACCGGGGGGGGGGGCCACAGACACGCAGTACTTC.

To note about this clonotype: This likely comes from a read error, as the CDR3 has no conserved phenylalanine or tryptophan at its end. Because the CDR3's place on the DNA is in doubt, the DNA is left out and the CDR3 is given as listed by TCRdb. J is TRBJ2-5 and V is TRBV7-2; TRBD1, the D gene given by the table, was not confirmed from the DNA. The CDR3 spans 14 residues, counting both ends. CDR1 and CDR2 (germline): SGHTA, FQGNSA. The CDR3: CASSPTGDTATQYL.

The CDR3 sequence: CASSDRWDRGLNIQYF. The CDR3 DNA is TGTGCCAGCAGCGATCGTTGGGACAGGGGGCTGAACATTCAGTACTTC. V usage is TRBV7-8 and J usage is TRBJ2-4; 12 nucleotides match TRBD1. There are 16 residues in the CDR3. Unmatched junction bases numbered 9, after V lost 5 bases and J lost 7 bases. CDR1 and CDR2 (germline): SGHVS, FQNEAQ.

The chain links TRBV7-2 to TRBJ1-6, with D maybe TRBD1 (6 bases). The CDR3 runs 14 residues. Germline lookup yields CDR1 SGHTA and CDR2 FQGNSA. Trimming removed 2 bases at V and 9 bases at J, with 11 bases between. This CDR3 reads CASSLTGNGSPLHF. CDR3 sequence (DNA): TGTGCCAGCAGCTTAACAGGGAACGGTTCACCCCTCCACTTT.

This clonotype was counted a few times. The chain links TRBV7-2 to TRBJ2-1; TRBD2 matches at 10 bases. This CDR3 is built from 18 residues. The V gene end was trimmed by 1 base and the J gene end by 0 bases; junction bases not matched to a gene: 6. Germline lookup yields CDR1 SGHTA and CDR2 FQGNSA. This CDR3 reads CASSLGLLAGSSYNEQFF. DNA of the CDR3: TGTGCCAGCAGCTTAGGGCTACTAGCGGGGAGCTCCTACAATGAGCAGTTCTTC.

The rearrangement joins TRBV12-3 or TRBV12-4 to TRBJ2-7; D possibly uses TRBD1 or TRBD2 (5 bases each). Deletions cut 1 base from V and 7 bases from J, with 20 bases between. This CDR3 comprises 16 residues. The CDR3 region is CASSLGRGRQSGEQYF. CDR3 sequence (DNA): TGTGCCAGCAGTTTAGGCAGAGGGCGACAGTCGGGGGAGCAGTACTTC.

The rearrangement uses TRBV7-2 and TRBJ2-1, with TRBD2 as a possible D gene (6 bases). The CDR3 is 16 amino acids. Between the trimmed V and J ends, which lost 0 bases and 13 bases, there was a span of 22 bases. Per germline, CDR1 SGHTA and CDR2 FQGNSA. CDR3 nucleotides: TGTGCCAGCAGCTTAGCGGGAGGTTTTTCGGTAGAGACCCAGTTCTTC. Translating gives CASSLAGGFSVETQFF. The full variable domain, completed using reference TRBV7-2 and TRBJ2-1, is GAGVSQSPSNKVTEKGKDVELRCDPISGHTALYWYRQSLGQGLEFLIYFQGNSAPDKSGLPSDRFSAERTGGSVSTLTIQRTQQEDSAVYLCASSLAGGFSVETQFFGPGTRLTVL.

CDR3 region: CASQGLAEYEQYF. The CDR3 DNA sequence: TGTGCCAGCCAGGGATTAGCGGAATACGAGCAGTACTTC. This chain connects TRBV7-2 to TRBJ2-5; TRBD2 might be the D (6 bases). The J call is in doubt because the DNA end fits TRBJ2-7 better. The V gene's germline CDR1 is SGHTA and CDR2 FQGNSA. There are 13 residues in the CDR3.

Points on this clonotype: This is likely a read error, given that the CDR3 carries no conserved phenylalanine or tryptophan at its end. Because the CDR3's place on the DNA is in doubt, the DNA is left out and the CDR3 is given as listed by TCRdb. CDR3 region: CATSDSPRATQYS. The rearrangement uses TRBV24-1 and TRBJ2-5; the tabulated D call, TRBD2, remains unverified against the DNA. The CDR3 is made up of 13 amino acids, end residues included. The germline V gene encodes CDR1 KGHDR and CDR2 SFDVKD.

The chain recombines TRBV7-3 with TRBJ2-5; a weak D match, TRBD2 (5 bases). CDR1 is SGHTA, CDR2 FQGTGA, per germline. The CDR3 sequence is 14 residues long. The CDR3 DNA follows: TGTGCGGGGAGCCTCCGCGCGGAGGAAGCGCGCCAGTACTTC. Translated, it gives CAGSLRAEEARQYF.

J is TRBJ2-5 and V is TRBV7-3, with TRBD2 identical over 8 bases. The CDR3 has 14 residues. Germline lookup yields CDR1 SGHTA and CDR2 FQGTGA. The CDR3 DNA reads TGTGCGGGCAGCGGGGGCCGGGAGCGAGCGCCCCAGTACTTC. Translation: CAGSGGRERAPQYF.

The chain recombines TRBV7-6 with TRBJ2-2; TRBD2 aligns across 9 bases. Per the germline V gene, CDR1 is SGHVS and CDR2 is FNYEAQ. The CDR3 totals 16 residues. With 3 bases clipped from V and 16 bases from J, the junction kept 18 bases outside the gene matches. This chain's CDR3 is CASSFLAGEGTGKQFF. In DNA, the CDR3 is TGTGCCAGCAGCTTTTTAGCGGGAGAAGGTACCGGTAAGCAGTTTTTT.

The chain uses TRBV7-6 and TRBJ2-3, with D possibly matching TRBD1 (5 bases). Matching the DNA end better, TRBJ2-1 makes the J call doubtful. The CDR3 has 13 residues. Germline V gene data show CDR1 as SGHVS and CDR2 as FNYEAQ. CDR3 DNA sequence: TGTGCCAGCAGCCTTGCCTACCCAGGGGAGCAGTTCTTC. Translation gives CASSLAYPGEQFF.

The DNA of the CDR3 is TGCGCCAGCAGCCAAACCGACCAGGGACAGGGACCCACCTTC. Its translation: CASSQTDQGQGPTF. This rearrangement joins TRBV4-1 to TRBJ1-2; 9 positions match TRBD1. The V gene's germline CDR1 is MGHRA and CDR2 YSYEKL. With V trimmed by 2 bases and J by 13 bases, 11 bases remained unmatched. CDR3 size: 14 residues.

As for this clonotype: This is likely a read error, given that the CDR3 carries no conserved phenylalanine or tryptophan at its end. The DNA is left out, because the CDR3 cannot be placed on it with certainty; the CDR3 is given as TCRdb lists it. The chain couples TRBV7-3 to TRBJ2-5; the D call in the table, TRBD2, was not verified against the DNA. CDR1 is SGHTA, CDR2 FQGTGA, per germline. Including both end residues, the CDR3 is 14 amino acids long. CDR3: CASGPGLGGETQFL.

This clonotype was found a few times. The chain couples TRBV6-1 to TRBJ2-7, with 12 bases lining up with TRBD2. From germline, CDR1 is MNHNS and CDR2 SASEGT. The CDR3 is made up of 14 amino acids. The J segment lost 5 bases and the V segment lost 6 bases, leaving 5 bases of the junction unmatched. For the CDR3, the DNA is TGTGCCAGCAGGCGACTAGCGGGGGTCGACGAGCAGTACTTC. Translated: CASRRLAGVDEQYF.

About this clonotype itself: This may be a read error: a much more frequent sequence differs by one nucleotide. This CDR3 fails to terminate in the conserved phenylalanine or tryptophan, so it likely reflects a read error. The chain has TRBV7-8 and TRBJ2-1; perhaps TRBD2 as D (6 bases). CDR1 is SGHVS, CDR2 FQNEAQ, per germline. Trimming took off 1 base at V and 4 bases at J, with 11 bases between the two ends. The CDR3 runs 15 residues. The CDR3 DNA reads as TGTGCCAGCAGCTTAGTTAGCGGTCAGTACAATGAGCAGTTCTCC. Amino acids: CASSLVSGQYNEQFS.

The J gene is TRBJ2-5, the V gene TRBV12-5; D is perhaps TRBD1 or TRBD2 (7 bases each). The CDR3 consists of 20 residues. The germline V gene has CDR1 LGHNT and CDR2 FRNRAP. V was cut by 0 bases and J by 7 bases, with 30 bases left in between. CDR3 protein: CASGLVDWLGGTELPGTQYF. The CDR3 DNA reads as TGTGCTAGTGGTTTGGTAGATTGGCTGGGAGGGACAGAGCTCCCAGGGACCCAGTACTTC.

The chain combines TRBV7-3 with TRBJ2-1; 9 nucleotides align to TRBD1. The CDR3 is made up of 16 amino acids. V shed 5 bases, J shed 1 base, and the junction held 6 bases outside the gene matches. Germline CDR1 SGHTA, CDR2 FQGTGA. CDR3 residues: CASSTQGAVSYNEQFF. Written as DNA, the CDR3 is TGTGCCAGCAGCACACAGGGGGCCGTGTCCTACAATGAGCAGTTCTTC.